This TCR beta chain is drawn from a study of blood T cell repertoires in COVID-19. Looking at the study overall: Samples came from the United States, Italy and Spain, spanning acute and convalescent COVID-19.

The CDR3 consists of 14 residues. The germline V gene encodes CDR1 MNHNY and CDR2 SVGAGI (reference sequence). The junction had 7 bases not matched to a gene; V was cut back by 2 bases and J by 13 bases. Sequencing was performed with immunoSEQ multiplex PCR; in TCRdb, only in-frame clones are kept and a portion is missing. This table has under 250,000 clones, 84% appearing once. This clonotype was sampled from a woman between 45 and 60 years old with active or convalescent COVID-19. The chain recombines TRBV6-6 with TRBJ1-6; 8 nucleotides agree with TRBD1. Sequencing used peripheral blood. The CDR3 DNA reads TGTGCCAGCAGTTACACAGGGGGGAAAGGGCCCCTCCACTTT. Residues: CASSYTGGKGPLHF.